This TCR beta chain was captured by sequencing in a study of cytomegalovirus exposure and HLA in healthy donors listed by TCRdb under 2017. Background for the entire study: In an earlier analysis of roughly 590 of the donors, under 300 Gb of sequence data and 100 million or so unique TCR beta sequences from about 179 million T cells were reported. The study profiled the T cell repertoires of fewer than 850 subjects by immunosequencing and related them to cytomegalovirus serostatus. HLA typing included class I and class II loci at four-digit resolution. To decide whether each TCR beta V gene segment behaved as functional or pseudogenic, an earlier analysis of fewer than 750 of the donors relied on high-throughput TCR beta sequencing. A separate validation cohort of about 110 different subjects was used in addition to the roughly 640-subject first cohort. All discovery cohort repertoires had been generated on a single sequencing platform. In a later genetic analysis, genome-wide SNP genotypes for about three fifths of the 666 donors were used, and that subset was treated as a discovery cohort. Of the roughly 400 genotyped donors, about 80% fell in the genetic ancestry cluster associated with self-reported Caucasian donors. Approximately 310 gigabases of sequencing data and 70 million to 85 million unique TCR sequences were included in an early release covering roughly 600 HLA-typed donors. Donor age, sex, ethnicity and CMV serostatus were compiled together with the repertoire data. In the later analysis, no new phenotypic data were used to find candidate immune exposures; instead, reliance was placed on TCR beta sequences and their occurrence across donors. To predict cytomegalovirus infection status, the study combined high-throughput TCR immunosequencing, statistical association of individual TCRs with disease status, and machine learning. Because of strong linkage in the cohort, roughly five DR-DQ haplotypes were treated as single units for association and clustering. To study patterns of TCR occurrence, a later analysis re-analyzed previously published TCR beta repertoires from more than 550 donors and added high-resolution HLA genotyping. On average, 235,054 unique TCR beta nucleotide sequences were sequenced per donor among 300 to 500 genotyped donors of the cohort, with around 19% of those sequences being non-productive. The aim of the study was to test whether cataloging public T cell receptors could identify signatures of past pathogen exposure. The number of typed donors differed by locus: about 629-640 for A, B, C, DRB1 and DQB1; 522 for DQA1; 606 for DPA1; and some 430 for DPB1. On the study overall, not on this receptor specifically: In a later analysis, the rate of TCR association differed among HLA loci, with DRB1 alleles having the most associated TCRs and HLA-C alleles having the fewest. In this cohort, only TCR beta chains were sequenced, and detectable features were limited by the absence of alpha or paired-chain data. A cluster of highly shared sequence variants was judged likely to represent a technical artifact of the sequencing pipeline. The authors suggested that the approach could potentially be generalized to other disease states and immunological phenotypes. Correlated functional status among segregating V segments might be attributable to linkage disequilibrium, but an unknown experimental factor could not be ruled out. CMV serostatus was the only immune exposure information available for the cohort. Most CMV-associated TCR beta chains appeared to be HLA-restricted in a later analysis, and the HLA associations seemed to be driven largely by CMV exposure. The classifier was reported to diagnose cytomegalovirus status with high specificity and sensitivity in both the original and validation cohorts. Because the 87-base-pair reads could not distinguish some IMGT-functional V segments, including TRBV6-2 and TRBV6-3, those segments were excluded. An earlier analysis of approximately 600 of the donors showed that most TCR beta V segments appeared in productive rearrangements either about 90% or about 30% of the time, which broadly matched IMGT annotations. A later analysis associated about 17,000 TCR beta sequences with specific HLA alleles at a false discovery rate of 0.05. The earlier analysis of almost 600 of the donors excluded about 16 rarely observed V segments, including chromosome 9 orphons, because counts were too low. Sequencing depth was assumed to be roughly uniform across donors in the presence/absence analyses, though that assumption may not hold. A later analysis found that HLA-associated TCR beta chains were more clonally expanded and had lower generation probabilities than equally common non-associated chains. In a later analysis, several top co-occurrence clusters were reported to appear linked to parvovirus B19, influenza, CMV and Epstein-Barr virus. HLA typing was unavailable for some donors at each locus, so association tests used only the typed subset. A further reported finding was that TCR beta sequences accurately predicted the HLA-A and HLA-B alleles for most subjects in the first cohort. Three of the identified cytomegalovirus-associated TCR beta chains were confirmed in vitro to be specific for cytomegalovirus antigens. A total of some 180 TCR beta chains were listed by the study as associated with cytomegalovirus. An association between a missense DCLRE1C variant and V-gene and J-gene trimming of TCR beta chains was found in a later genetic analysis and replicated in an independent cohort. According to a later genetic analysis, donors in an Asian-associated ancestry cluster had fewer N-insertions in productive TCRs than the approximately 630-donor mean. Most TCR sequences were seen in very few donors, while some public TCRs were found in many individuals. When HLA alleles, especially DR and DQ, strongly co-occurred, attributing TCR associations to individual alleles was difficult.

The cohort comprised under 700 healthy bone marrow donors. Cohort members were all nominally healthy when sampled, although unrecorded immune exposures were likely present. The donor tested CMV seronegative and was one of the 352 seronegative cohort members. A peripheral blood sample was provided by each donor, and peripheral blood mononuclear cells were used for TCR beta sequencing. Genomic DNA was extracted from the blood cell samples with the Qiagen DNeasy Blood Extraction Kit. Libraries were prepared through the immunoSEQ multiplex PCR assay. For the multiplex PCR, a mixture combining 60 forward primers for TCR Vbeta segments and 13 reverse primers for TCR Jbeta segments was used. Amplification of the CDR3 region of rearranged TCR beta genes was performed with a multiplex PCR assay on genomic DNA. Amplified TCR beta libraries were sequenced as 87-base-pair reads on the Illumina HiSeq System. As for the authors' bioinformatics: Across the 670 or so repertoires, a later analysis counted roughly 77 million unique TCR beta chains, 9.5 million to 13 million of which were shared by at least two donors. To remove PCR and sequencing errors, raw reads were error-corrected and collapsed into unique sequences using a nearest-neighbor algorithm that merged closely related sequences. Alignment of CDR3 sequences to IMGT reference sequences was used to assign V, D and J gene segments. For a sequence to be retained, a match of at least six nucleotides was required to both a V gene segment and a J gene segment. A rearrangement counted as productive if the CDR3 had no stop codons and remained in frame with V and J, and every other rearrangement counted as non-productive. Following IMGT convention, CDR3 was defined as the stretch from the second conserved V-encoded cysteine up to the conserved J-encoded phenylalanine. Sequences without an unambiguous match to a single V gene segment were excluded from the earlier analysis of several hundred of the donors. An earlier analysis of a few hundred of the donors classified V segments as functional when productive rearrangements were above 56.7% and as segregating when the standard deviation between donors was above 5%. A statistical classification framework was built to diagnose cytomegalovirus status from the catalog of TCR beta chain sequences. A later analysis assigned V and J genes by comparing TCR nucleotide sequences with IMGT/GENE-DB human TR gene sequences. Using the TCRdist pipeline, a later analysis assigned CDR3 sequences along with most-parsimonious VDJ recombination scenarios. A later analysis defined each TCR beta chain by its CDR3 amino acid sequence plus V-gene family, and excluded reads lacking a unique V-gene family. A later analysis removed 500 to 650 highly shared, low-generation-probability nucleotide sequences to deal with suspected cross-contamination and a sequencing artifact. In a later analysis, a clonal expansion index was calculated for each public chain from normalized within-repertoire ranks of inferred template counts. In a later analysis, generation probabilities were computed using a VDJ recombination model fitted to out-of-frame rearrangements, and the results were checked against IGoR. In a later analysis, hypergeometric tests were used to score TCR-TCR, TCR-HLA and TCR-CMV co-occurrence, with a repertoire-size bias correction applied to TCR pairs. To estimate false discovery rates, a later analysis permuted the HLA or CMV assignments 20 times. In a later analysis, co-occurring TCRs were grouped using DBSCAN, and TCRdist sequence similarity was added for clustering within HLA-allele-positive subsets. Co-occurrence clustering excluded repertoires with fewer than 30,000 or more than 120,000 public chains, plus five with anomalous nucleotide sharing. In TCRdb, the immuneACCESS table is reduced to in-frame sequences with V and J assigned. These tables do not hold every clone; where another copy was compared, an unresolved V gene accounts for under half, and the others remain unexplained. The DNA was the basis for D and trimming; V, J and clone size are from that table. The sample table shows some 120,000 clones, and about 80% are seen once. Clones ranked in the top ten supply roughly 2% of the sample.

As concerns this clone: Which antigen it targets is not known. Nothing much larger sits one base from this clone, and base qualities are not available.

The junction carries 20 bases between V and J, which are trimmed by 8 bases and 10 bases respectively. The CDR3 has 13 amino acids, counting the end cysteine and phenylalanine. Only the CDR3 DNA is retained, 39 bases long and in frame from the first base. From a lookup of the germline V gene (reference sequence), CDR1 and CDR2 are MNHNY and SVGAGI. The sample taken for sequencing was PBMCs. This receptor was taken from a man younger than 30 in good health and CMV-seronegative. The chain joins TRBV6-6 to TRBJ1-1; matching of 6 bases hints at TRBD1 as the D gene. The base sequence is TGTGCCAGCGAAGGTTTAGGGGGGGGTGGAGCTTTCTTT. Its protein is CASEGLGGGGAFF.